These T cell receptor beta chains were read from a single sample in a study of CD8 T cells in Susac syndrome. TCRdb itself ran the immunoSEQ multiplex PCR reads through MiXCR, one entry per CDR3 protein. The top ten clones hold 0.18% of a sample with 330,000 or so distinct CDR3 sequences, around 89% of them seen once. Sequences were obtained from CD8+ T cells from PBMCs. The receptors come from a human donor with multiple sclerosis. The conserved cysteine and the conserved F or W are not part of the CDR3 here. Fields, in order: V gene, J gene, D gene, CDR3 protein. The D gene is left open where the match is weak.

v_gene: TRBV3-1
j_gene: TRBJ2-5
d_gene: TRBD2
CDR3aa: ASSQSGSGTFQETQY

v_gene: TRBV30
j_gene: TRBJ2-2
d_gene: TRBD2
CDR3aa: AWSTGGVNTGELF

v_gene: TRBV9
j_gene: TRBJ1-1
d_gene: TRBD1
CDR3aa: ASSEQGAGGEAF

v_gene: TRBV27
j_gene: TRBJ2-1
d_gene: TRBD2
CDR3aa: ASSLSVAGGPHPLNNEQF

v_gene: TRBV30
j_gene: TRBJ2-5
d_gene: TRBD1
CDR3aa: AWSAGWDQGARETQY

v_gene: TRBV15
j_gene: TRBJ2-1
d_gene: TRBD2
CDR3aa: ATSASPSGWGNEQF

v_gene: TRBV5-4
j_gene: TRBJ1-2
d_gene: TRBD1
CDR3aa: ASSRDRGNYGYT

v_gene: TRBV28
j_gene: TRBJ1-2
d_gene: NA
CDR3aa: ASRNAGLEGGGYT

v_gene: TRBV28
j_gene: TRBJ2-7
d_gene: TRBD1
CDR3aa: ASSTQGAGQY

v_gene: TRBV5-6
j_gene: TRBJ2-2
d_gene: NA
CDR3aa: ASSFAPSTGELF

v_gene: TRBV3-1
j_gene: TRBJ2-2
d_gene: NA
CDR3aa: ASSQETEGDTGELF

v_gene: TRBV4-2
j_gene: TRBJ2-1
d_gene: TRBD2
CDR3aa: ASSQARGDYNEQF

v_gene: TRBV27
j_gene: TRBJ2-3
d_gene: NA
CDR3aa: ASRTAEHRVTDTQY